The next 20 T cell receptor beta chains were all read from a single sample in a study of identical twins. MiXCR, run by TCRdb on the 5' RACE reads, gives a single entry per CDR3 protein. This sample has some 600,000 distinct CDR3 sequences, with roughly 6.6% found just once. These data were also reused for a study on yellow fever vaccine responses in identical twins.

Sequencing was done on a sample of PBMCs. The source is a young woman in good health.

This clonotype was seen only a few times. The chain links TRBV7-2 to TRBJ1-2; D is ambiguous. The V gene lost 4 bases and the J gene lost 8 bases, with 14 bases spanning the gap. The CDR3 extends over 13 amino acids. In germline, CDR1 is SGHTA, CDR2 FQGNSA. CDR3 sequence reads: CASSSPGREGYTF. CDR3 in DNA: TGTGCCAGCAGCTCACCGGGAAGGGAAGGCTACACCTTC.

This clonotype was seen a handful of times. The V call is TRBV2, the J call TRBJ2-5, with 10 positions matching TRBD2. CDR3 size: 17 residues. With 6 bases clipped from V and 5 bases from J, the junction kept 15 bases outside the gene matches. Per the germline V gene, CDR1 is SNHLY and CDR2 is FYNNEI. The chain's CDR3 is CASSPGALLAGRETQYF. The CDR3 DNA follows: TGTGCCAGCAGCCCCGGAGCCTTACTAGCGGGAAGGGAGACCCAGTACTTC.

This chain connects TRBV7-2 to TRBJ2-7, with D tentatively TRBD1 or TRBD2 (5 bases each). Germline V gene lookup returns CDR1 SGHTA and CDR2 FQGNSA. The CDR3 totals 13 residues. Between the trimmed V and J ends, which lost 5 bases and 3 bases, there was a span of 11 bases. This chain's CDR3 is CASSIWDDYEQYV. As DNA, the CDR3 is TGTGCCAGCAGCATATGGGACGACTACGAGCAGTACGTC.

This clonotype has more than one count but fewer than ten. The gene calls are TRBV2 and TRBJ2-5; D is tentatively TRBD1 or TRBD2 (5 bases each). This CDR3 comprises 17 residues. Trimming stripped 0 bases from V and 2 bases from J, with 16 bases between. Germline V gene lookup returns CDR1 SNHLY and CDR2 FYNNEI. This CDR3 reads CASSEALAERGQETQYF. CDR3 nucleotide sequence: TGTGCCAGCAGTGAAGCGTTGGCGGAGAGGGGACAAGAGACCCAGTACTTC.

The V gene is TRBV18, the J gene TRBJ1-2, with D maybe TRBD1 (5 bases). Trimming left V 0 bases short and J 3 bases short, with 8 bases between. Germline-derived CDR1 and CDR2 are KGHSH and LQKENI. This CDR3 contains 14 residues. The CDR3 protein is CASSPPGTDYGYTF. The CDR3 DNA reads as TGTGCCAGCTCACCACCCGGGACGGACTATGGCTACACCTTC.

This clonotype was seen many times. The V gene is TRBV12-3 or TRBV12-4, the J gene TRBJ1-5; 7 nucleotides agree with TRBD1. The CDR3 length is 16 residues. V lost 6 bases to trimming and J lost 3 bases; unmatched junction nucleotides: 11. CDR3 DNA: TGTGCCAGCAGCTGGAGGGGGCGCGGAAACAATCAGCCCCAGCATTTT. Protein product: CASSWRGRGNNQPQHF.

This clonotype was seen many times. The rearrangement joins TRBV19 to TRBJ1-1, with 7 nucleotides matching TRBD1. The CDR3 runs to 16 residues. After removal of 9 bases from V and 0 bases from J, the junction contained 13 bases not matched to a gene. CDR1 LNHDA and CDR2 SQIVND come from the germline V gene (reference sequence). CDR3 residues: CASRPATGTMNTEAFF. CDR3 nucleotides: TGTGCCAGCCGCCCAGCGACAGGGACTATGAACACTGAAGCTTTCTTT.

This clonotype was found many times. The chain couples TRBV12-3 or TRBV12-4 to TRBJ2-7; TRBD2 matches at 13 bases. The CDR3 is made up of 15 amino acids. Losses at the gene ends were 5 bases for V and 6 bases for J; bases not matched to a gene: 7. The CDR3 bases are TGTGCCAGCAGTATCGGACTAGCGGGAGTCTCCGAGCAGTACTTC. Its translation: CASSIGLAGVSEQYF.

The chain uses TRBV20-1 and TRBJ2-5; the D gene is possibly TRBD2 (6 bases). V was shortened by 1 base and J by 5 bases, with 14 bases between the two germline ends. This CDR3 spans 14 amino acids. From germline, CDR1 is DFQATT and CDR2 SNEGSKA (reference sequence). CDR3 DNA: TGCAGTGCTAGAGGACTAGTAGGCCTGGAGACCCAGTACTTC. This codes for CSARGLVGLETQYF.

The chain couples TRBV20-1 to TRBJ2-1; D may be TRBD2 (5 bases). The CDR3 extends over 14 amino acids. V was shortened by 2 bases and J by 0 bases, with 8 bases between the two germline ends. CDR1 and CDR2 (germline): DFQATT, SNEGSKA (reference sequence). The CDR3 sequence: CSARTRGSYNEQFF. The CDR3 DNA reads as TGCAGTGCTAGAACACGGGGCTCCTACAATGAGCAGTTCTTC.

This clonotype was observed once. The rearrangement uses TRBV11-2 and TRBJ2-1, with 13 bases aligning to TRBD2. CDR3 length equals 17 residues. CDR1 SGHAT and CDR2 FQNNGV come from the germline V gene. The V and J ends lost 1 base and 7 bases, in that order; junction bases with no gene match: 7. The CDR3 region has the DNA TGTGCCAGCAGCTTAGCATGGACTAGCGGGAGTTGGAATGAGCAGTTCTTC. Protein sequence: CASSLAWTSGSWNEQFF.

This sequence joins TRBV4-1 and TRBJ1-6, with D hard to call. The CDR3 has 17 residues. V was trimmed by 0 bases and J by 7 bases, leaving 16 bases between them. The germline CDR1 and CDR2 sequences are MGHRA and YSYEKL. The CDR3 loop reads CASSQDSYLGGNSPLHF. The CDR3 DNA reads TGCGCCAGCAGCCAAGACTCTTACCTGGGAGGGAATTCACCCCTCCACTTT.

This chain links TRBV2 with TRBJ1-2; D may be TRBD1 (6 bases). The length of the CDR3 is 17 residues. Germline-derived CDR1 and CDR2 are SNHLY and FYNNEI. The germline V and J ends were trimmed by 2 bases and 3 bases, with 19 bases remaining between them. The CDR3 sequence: CASSEIYVGALDYGYTF. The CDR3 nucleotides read TGTGCCAGCAGTGAAATTTACGTGGGGGCTCTCGACTATGGCTACACCTTC. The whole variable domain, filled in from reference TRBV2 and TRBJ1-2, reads EPEVTQTPSHQVTQMGQEVILRCVPISNHLYFYWYRQILGQKVEFLVSFYNNEISEKSEIFDDQFSVERPDGSNFTLKIRSTKLEDSAMYFCASSEIYVGALDYGYTFGSGTRLTVV.

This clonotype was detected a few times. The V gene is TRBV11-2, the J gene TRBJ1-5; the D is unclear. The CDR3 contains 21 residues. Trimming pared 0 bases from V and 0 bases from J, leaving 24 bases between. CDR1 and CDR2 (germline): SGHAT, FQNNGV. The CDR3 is CASSLEIGDLAHRHSNQPQHF. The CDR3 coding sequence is TGTGCCAGCAGCTTAGAGATTGGTGATCTCGCCCATAGGCATAGCAATCAGCCCCAGCATTTT.

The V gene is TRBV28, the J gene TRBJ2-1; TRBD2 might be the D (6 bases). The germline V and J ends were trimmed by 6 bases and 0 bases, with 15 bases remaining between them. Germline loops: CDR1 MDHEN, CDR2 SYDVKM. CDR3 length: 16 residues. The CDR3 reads CASRTSSGGSYNEQFF. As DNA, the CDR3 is TGTGCCAGCAGGACAAGTAGCGGTGGCTCCTACAATGAGCAGTTCTTC. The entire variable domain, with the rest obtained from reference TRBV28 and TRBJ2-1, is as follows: DVKVTQSSRYLVKRTGEKVFLECVQDMDHENMFWYRQDPGLGLRLIYFSYDVKMKEKGDIPEGYSVSREKKERFSLILESASTNQTSMYLCASRTSSGGSYNEQFFGPGTRLTVL.

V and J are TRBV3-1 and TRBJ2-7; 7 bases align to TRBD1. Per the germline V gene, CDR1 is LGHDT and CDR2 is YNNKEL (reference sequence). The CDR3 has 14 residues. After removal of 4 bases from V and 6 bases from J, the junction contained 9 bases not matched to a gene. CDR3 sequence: CASSRSGQDGEQYV. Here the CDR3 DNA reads TGTGCCAGCAGCCGCTCCGGACAGGATGGCGAGCAGTACGTC.

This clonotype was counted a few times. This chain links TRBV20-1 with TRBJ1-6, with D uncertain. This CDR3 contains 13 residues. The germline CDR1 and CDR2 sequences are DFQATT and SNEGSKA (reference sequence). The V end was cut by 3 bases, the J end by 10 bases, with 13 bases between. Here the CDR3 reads CSASSFSGSPLHF. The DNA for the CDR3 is TGCAGTGCTAGCTCTTTCTCGGGGTCACCCCTCCACTTT.

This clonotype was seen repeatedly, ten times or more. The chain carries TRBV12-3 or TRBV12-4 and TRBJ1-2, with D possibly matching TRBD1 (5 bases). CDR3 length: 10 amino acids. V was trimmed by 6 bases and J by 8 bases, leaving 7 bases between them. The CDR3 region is CASRGGGYTF. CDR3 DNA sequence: TGTGCCAGCAGGGGGGGAGGCTACACCTTC.

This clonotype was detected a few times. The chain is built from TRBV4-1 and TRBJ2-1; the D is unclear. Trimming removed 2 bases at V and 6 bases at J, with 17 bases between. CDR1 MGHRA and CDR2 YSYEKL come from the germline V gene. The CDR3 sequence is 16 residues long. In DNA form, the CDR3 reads TGCGCCAGCAGCCAACCGACCGAGACTGCCGGCAATGAGCAGTTCTTC. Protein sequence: CASSQPTETAGNEQFF.

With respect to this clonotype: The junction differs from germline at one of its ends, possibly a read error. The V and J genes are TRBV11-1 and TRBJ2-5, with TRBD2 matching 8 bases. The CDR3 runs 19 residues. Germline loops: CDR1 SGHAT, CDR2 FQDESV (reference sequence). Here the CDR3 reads CASNLQPYTVGTSKETQYF. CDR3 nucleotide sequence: TGTGCCAGCAACTTACAACCCTATACCGTGGGGACTAGTAAAGAGACCCAGTACTTC.